A single sample gave rise to the 10 T cell receptor beta chains below, sequenced in a study of cytomegalovirus exposure and HLA in healthy donors. PCR used 60 Vbeta primers and 13 Jbeta primers. Using immunoSEQ multiplex PCR, the repertoire was profiled, and TCRdb retains in-frame clones only, with some absent. Of 200,000 or so clones in the sample, approximately 78% are singletons; the top ten hold about 3%. Sequenced sample: PBMCs. These TCRs come from a young man in good health and CMV-seronegative.

CDR3 DNA: TGTGCCAGCAGCTTAGGTTATAGCAATCAGCCCCAGCATTTT. Its protein is CASSLGYSNQPQHF. The V call is TRBV7-4, the J call TRBJ1-5; D is uncertain. The length of the CDR3 is 14 residues. Trimming took off 1 base at V and 0 bases at J, with 4 bases between the two ends. The germline gives CDR1 SGHVT, CDR2 SQSDAQ.

V and J are TRBV29-1 and TRBJ2-3; 10 nucleotides line up with TRBD1. V was clipped by 6 bases and J by 1 base; unmatched bases: 7. The CDR3 has 15 amino acids. Germline V gene data show CDR1 as SQVTM and CDR2 as ANQGSEA. The DNA for the CDR3 is TGCAGCGTGGGACAGGGGACTCGAGGCACAGATACGCAGTATTTT. This translates into CSVGQGTRGTDTQYF.

This clone was seen a single time. The genes are TRBV4-3 and TRBJ2-1, with 12 bases lining up with TRBD2. The germline CDR1 and CDR2 sequences are LGHNA and YSLEER. J gave up 4 bases and V 3 bases, and 7 bases lay outside the gene matches. This CDR3 has 17 amino acids. CDR3 in amino acids: CASSQGPSGGAYNEQFF. CDR3 coding DNA: TGCGCCAGCAGCCAGGGTCCTAGCGGGGGGGCATACAATGAGCAGTTCTTC.

The V and J genes are TRBV10-3 and TRBJ1-3; 7 bases match TRBD1. The CDR3 extends over 12 amino acids. Germline CDR1 is ENHRY and CDR2 is SYGVKD. V lost 10 bases and J lost 3; bases outside the gene matches: 3. The CDR3: CATGQVGNTIYF. The CDR3 coding sequence is TGTGCCACCGGACAGGTTGGAAACACCATATATTTT.

The rearrangement links TRBV5-4 to TRBJ1-1; 7 bases align to TRBD1. The J segment lost 4 bases and the V segment lost 9 bases, leaving 18 bases of the junction unmatched. The CDR3 totals 16 residues. Germline CDR1 is SGHNT and CDR2 is YYREEE (reference sequence). The CDR3 DNA follows: TGTGCCACATACAAACGACAGGGAATGTCTCGCACTGAAGCTTTCTTT. As protein: CATYKRQGMSRTEAFF. Combining the CDR3 with reference TRBV5-4 and TRBJ1-1 gives the whole variable domain ETGVTQSPTHLIKTRGQQVTLRCSSQSGHNTVSWYQQALGQGPQFIFQYYREEENGRGNFPPRFSGLQFPNYSSELNVNALELDDSALYLCATYKRQGMSRTEAFFGQGTRLTVV.

V is TRBV11-2 and J is TRBJ2-1, with a weak D call TRBD2 (5 bases). Trimming removed 6 bases at V and 3 bases at J, with 12 bases between. Germline loops: CDR1 SGHAT, CDR2 FQNNGV. CDR3 length: 14 residues. CDR3: CASSRRGLYNEQFF. The CDR3 DNA is TGTGCCAGCAGTCGACGGGGTCTCTACAATGAGCAGTTCTTC.

Only a few counts were recorded for this clone. The gene calls are TRBV20-1 and TRBJ1-3, with unresolved D. CDR1 and CDR2 from the germline V gene are DFQATT and SNEGSKA (reference sequence). This CDR3 contains 11 residues. V was shortened by 4 bases and J by 7 bases, with 8 bases between the two germline ends. The CDR3 spells CSATTSNTIYF. As DNA, the CDR3 is TGCAGTGCTACGACTTCGAACACCATATATTTT.

The chain couples TRBV7-8 to TRBJ2-3, with 11 nucleotides matching TRBD2. Trimming at V came to 5 bases and at J to 4 bases, leaving 8 bases not matched to a gene. CDR3 length: 16 residues. The germline V gene has CDR1 SGHVS and CDR2 FQNEAQ. The CDR3 DNA reads as TGTGCCAGCAGCGTAAGACTAGCGGGGAAGGCAGATACGCAGTATTTT. This encodes CASSVRLAGKADTQYF.

This clone appeared once. This chain uses TRBV19 with TRBJ2-3; 7 positions match TRBD2. CDR1 and CDR2 from the germline V gene are LNHDA and SQIVND (reference sequence). Trimming at V came to 6 bases and at J to 2 bases, leaving 8 bases not matched to a gene. CDR3 size: 15 residues. DNA for the CDR3: TGTGCCAGTAGGCAGACGGGGGGAACCACAGATACGCAGTATTTT. Its translation: CASRQTGGTTDTQYF.

This chain joins TRBV7-9 and TRBJ2-7, with D perhaps TRBD2 (6 bases). CDR1 is SEHNR and CDR2 is FQNEAQ in the germline V gene (reference sequence). The CDR3 runs to 18 residues. The V and J ends lost 4 bases and 0 bases respectively, with 22 bases between them. The CDR3 sequence is CASSSVLGGAESSYEQYF. Here the CDR3 DNA reads TGTGCCAGCAGCTCCGTTTTGGGGGGAGCGGAAAGCTCCTACGAGCAGTACTTC.